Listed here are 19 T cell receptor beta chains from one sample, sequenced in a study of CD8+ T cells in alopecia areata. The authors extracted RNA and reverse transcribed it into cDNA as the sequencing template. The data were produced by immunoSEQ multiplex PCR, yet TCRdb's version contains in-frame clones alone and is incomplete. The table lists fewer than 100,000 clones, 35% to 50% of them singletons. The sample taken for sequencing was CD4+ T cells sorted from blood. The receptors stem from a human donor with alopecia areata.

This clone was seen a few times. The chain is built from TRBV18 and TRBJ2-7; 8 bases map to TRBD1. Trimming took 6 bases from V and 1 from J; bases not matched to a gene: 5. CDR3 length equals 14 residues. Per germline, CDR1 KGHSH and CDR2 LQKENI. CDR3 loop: CASSPGTGSYEQYF. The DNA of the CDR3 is TGTGCCAGCTCCCCTGGGACAGGTTCCTACGAGCAGTACTTC.

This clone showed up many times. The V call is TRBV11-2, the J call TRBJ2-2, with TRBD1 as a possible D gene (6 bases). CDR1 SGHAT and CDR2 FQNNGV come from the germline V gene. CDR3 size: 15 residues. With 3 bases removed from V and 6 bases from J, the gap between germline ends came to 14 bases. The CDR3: CASSLAWGQAGELFF. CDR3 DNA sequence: TGTGCCAGCAGCTTGGCCTGGGGACAAGCCGGGGAGCTGTTTTTT.

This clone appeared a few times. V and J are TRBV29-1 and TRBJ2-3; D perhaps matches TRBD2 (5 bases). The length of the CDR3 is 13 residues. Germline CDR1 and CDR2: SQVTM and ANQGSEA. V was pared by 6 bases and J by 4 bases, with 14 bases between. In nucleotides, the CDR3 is TGCAGCGTGCGACCGCGGGTGGCAGATACGCAGTATTTT. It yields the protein CSVRPRVADTQYF.

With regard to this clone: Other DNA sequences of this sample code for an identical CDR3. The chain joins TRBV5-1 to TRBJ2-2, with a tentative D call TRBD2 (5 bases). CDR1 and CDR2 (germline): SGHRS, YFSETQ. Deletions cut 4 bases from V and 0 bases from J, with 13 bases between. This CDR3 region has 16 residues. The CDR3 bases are TGCGCCAGCAGCCTAGACGGAGGAACGAACACCGGGGAGCTGTTTTTT. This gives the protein CASSLDGGTNTGELFF.

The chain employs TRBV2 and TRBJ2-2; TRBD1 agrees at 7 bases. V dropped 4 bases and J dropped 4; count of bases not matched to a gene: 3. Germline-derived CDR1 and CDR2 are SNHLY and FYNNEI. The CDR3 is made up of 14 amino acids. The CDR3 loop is CASSGDRSTGELFF. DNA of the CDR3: TGTGCCAGCAGTGGGGACAGAAGCACCGGGGAGCTGTTTTTT.

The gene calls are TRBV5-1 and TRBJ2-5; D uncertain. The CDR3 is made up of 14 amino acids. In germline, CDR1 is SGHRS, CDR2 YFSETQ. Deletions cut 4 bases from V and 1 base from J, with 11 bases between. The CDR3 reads CASSLEQLQETQYF. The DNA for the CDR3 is TGCGCCAGCAGCCTAGAACAGCTCCAAGAGACCCAGTACTTC.

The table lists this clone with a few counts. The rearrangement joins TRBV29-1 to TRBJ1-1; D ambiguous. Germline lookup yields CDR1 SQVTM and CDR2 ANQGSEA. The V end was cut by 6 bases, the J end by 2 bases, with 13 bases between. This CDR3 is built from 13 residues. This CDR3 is CSVSAAGNTEAFF. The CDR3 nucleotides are TGCAGCGTGTCGGCAGCGGGCAACACTGAAGCTTTCTTT.

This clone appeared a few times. In DNA form, the CDR3 reads TGCAGCGTCAGGGGTCTCTTGAACACTGAAGCTTTCTTT. It specifies CSVRGLLNTEAFF. The rearrangement links TRBV29-1 to TRBJ1-1, with D possibly TRBD1 on 6 matching bases. This CDR3 spans 13 amino acids. V shed 6 bases and J shed 0 bases, with 11 bases lying between them. Looked up from germline, CDR1 is SQVTM and CDR2 is ANQGSEA.

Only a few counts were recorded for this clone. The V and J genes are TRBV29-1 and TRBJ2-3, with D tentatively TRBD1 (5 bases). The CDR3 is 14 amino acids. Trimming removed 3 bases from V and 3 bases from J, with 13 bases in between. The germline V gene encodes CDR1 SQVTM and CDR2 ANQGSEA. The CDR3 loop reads CSVDRVLMTDTQYF. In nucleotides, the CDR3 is TGCAGCGTTGACAGGGTGTTGATGACAGATACGCAGTATTTT.

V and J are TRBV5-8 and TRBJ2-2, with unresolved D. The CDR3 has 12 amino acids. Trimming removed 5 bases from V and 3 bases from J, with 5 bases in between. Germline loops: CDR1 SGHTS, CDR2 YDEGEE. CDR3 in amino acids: CASRPYTGELFF. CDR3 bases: TGTGCCAGCAGACCGTACACCGGGGAGCTGTTTTTT. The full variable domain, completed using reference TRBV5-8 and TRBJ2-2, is EAGVTQSPTHLIKTRGQQATLRCSPISGHTSVYWYQQALGLGLQFLLWYDEGEERNRGNFPPRFSGRQFPNYSSELNVNALELEDSALYLCASRPYTGELFFGEGSRLTVL.

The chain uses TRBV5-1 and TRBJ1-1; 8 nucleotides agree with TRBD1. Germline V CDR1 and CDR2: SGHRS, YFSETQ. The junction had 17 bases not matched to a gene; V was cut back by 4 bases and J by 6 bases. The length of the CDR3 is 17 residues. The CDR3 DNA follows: TGCGCCAGCAGCCTTACCCGAAGGACGCGGGACAGGTCTGAAGCTTTCTTT. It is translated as CASSLTRRTRDRSEAFF.

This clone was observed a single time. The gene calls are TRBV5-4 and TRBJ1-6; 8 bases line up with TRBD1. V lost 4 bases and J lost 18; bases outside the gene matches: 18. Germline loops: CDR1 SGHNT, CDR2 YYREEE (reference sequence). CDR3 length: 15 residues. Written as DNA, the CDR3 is TGTGCCAGCAGCCCCGGCGACAGGGGCCTCCTGAAATCCCACTTT. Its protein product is CASSPGDRGLLKSHF.

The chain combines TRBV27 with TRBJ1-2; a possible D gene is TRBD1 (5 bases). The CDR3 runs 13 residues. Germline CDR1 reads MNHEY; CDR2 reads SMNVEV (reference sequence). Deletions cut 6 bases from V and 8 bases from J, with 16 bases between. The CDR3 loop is CASRHPQGRGYTF. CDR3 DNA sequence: TGTGCCAGCAGACATCCCCAGGGCCGGGGCTACACCTTC.

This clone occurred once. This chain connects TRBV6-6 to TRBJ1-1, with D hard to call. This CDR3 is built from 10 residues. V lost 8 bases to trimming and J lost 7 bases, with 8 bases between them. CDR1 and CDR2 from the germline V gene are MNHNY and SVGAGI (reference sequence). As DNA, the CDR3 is TGTGCCAGCTCTCGGGGTGAAGCTTTCTTT. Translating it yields CASSRGEAFF.

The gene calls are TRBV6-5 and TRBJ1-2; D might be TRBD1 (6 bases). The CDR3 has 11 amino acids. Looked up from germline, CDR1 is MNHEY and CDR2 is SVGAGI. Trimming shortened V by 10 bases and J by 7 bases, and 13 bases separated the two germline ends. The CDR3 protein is CATLRGAGYTF. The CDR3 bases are TGTGCCACCCTTAGGGGGGCTGGCTACACCTTC.

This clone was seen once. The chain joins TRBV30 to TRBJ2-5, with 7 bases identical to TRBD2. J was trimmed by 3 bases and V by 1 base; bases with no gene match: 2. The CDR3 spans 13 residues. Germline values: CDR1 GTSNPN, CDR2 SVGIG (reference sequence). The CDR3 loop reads CAWSGLAEETQYF. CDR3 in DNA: TGTGCCTGGAGTGGCCTAGCGGAAGAGACCCAGTACTTC.

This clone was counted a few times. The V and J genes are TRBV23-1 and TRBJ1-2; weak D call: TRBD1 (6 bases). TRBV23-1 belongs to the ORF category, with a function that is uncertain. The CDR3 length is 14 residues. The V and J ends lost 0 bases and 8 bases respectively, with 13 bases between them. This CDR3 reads CASSQSNGTRGYTF. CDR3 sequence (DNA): TGCGCCAGCAGTCAATCCAACGGGACAAGGGGCTACACCTTC.

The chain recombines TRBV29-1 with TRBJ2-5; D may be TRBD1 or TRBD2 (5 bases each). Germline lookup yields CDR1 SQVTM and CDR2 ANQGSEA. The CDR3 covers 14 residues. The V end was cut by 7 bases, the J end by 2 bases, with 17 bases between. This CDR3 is CSAPQGSGQETQYF. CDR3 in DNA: TGCAGCGCCCCTCAGGGCAGCGGTCAAGAGACCCAGTACTTC.

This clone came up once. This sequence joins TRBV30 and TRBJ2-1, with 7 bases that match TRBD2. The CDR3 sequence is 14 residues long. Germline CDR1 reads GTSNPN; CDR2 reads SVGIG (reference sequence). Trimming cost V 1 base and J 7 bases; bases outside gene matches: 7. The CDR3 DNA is TGTGCCTGGAGTGGCGGGAGCGTAAGGAATGAGCAGTTCTTC. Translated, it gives CAWSGGSVRNEQFF.